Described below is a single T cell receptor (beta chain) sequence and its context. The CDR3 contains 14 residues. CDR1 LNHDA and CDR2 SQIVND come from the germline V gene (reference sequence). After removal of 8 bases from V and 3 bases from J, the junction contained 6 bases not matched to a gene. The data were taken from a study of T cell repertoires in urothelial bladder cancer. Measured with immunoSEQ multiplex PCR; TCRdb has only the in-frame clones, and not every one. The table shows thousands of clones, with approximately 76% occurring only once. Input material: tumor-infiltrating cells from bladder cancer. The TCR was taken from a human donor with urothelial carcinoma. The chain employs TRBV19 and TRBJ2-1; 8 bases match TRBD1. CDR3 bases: TGTGCCAGTGGCGTCGGACAGGGCTACAATGAGCAGTTCTTC. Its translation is CASGVGQGYNEQFF.